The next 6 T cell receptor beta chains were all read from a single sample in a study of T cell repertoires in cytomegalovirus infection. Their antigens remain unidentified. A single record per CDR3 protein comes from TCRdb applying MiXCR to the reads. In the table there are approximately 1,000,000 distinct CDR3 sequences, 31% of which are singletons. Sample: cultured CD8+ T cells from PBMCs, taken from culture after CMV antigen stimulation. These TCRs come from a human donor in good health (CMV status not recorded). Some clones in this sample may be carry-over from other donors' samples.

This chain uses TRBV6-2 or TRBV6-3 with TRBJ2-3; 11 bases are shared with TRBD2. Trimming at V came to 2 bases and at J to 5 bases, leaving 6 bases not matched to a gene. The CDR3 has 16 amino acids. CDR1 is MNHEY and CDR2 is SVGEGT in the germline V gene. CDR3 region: CASSYLLAGVLDTQYF. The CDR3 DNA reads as TGTGCCAGCAGTTACCTACTAGCGGGGGTCCTAGATACGCAGTATTTT.

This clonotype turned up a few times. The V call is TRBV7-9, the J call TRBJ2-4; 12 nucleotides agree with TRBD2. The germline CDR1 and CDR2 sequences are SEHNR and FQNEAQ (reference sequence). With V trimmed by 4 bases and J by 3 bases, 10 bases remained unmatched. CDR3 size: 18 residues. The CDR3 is CASSSPLAGGLSKNIQYF. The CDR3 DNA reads TGTGCCAGCAGCTCACCTCTAGCGGGGGGGCTTAGCAAAAACATTCAGTACTTC. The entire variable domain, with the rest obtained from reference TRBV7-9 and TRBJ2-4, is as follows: DTGVSQNPRHKITKRGQNVTFRCDPISEHNRLYWYRQTLGQGPEFLTYFQNEAQLEKSRLLSDRFSAERPKGSFSTLEIQRTEQGDSAMYLCASSSPLAGGLSKNIQYFGAGTRLSVL.

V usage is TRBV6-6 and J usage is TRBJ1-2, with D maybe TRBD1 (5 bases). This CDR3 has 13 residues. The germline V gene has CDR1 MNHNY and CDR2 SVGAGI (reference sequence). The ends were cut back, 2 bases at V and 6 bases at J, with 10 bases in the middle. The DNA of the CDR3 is TGTGCCAGCAGTTACGTCGTCAGGGATGGCTACACCTTC. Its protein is CASSYVVRDGYTF.

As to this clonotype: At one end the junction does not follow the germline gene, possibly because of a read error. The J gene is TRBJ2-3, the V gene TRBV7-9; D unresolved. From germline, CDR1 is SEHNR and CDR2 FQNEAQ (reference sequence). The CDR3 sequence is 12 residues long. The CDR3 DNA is TGTACCAGCAGCCCCCGGGCAGATACGCAGTATTTT. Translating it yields CTSSPRADTQYF.

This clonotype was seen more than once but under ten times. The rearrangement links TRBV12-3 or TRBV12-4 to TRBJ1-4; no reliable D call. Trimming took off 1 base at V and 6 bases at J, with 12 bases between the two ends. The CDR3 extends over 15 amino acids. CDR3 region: CASSLDSLEDEKLFF. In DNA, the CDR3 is TGTGCCAGCAGTTTAGACAGTTTGGAGGATGAAAAACTGTTTTTT.

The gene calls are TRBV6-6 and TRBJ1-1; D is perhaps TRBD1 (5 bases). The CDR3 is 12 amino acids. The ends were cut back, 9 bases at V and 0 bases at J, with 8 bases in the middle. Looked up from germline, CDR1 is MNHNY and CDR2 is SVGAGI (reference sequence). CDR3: CASPDMNTEAFF. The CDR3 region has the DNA TGTGCCAGTCCGGACATGAACACTGAAGCTTTCTTT.